The text below deals with one TCR beta chain. Its antigen is undetermined. The data are from a study of blood T cells in healthy people across ages. The authors ran a second PCR of roughly 7 to 11 cycles using a sample-barcoded 5' primer and a J-beta primer mix. TCRdb ran MiXCR on the 5' RACE reads and lists one entry per CDR3 protein. The sample contains around 690,000 distinct CDR3 sequences, about 54% of which appear only once. Study conclusions and caveats: Diversity was estimated from one million T cells, and these estimates were considered underestimates.

What was sequenced was blood. The sequence was collected from a man in his 60s in good health.

CDR3: CASSLSAGVSGANVLTF. CDR3 DNA sequence: TGTGCCAGCAGCTTATCAGCGGGGGTCTCTGGGGCCAACGTCCTGACTTTC. The rearrangement links TRBV7-9 to TRBJ2-6; 8 positions agree with TRBD2. CDR3 length: 17 residues. V lost 2 bases, J lost 0 bases, and 3 bases stayed unmatched. CDR1 and CDR2 (germline): SEHNR, FQNEAQ (reference sequence).